These 9 T cell receptor beta chains share one sample of origin, sequenced in a study of T cells in Graves' hyperthyroidism and ophthalmopathy. Amplified regions were TCR beta CDR3 sequences from RNA transcripts. With the HTBI primer set, the TCR CDR3 went through a first round of RT-PCR. TCRdb redid the calling of the multiplex PCR reads with MiXCR, one entry per CDR3 protein. The sample lists roughly 720,000 distinct CDR3 sequences, roughly 17% occurring once. Sequenced input: blood. These receptors all come from a man aged 45-65 years with Graves' hyperthyroidism.

This clonotype was counted many times. The chain has TRBV7-2 and TRBJ2-7, with unresolved D. CDR3 length: 13 amino acids. Germline CDR1 reads SGHTA; CDR2 reads FQGNSA. V was cut by 1 base and J by 3 bases, with 7 bases left in between. This CDR3 is CASSLVDGYEQYF. For the CDR3, the DNA is TGTGCCAGCAGCTTAGTGGACGGCTACGAGCAGTACTTC.

This clonotype appeared many times. The chain recombines TRBV12-3 or TRBV12-4 with TRBJ1-5, with D tentatively TRBD1 (6 bases). With 4 bases removed from V and 0 bases from J, the gap between germline ends came to 13 bases. The CDR3 is 16 residues long. CDR3 region: CASSSHGTYSNQPQHF. The CDR3 DNA is TGTGCCAGCAGTTCCCACGGGACATATAGCAATCAGCCCCAGCATTTT.

This clonotype was observed at least ten times. The chain combines TRBV30 with TRBJ2-7, with TRBD2 matching 8 bases. The CDR3 contains 14 residues. CDR1 is GTSNPN, CDR2 SVGIG, per germline (reference sequence). The V and J ends lost 3 bases and 7 bases, in that order; junction bases with no gene match: 11. The CDR3 protein is CAWREREPQIEQYF. For the CDR3, the DNA is TGTGCCTGGAGGGAGCGGGAGCCCCAGATTGAGCAGTACTTC.

Worth noting for this clonotype: This may be a read error: a much more frequent sequence differs by one nucleotide. The V gene is TRBV11-1, the J gene TRBJ2-7, with D tentatively TRBD1 (7 bases). V was cut by 4 bases and J by 5 bases, with 15 bases left in between. The CDR3 spans 14 residues. Germline CDR1 and CDR2: SGHAT and FQDESV (reference sequence). CDR3 sequence reads: CASSSRQGGNEQYF. As DNA, the CDR3 is TGTGCCAGCAGCTCCCGACAGGGCGGGAACGAGCAGTACTTC.

This clonotype was seen ten or more times. CDR3 DNA sequence: TGTGCCAGCAGCCAGGGACTAGCGTCAGATACGCAGTATTTT. It codes for CASSQGLASDTQYF. The rearrangement joins TRBV7-2 to TRBJ2-3; 10 nucleotides align to TRBD2. The CDR3 spans 14 residues. J lost 4 bases, V lost 5 bases, and 3 bases had no gene match. Germline V gives CDR1 SGHTA, CDR2 FQGNSA.

This clonotype came up many times. The rearrangement uses TRBV2 and TRBJ1-5; D not resolved. The germline V gene encodes CDR1 SNHLY and CDR2 FYNNEI. The CDR3 runs to 12 residues. With 7 bases removed from V and 3 bases from J, the gap between germline ends came to 7 bases. Written as DNA, the CDR3 is TGTGCCAGCAAGGGTAACAATCAGCCCCAGCATTTT. Amino acid sequence: CASKGNNQPQHF.

This rearrangement joins TRBV10-3 to TRBJ1-3; 7 bases are a match to TRBD1. With 6 bases clipped from V and 3 bases from J, the junction kept 11 bases outside the gene matches. There are 16 residues in the CDR3. Germline CDR1 is ENHRY and CDR2 is SYGVKD. CDR3 nucleotides: TGTGCCATCAGGGATCTCCAGGGGGATCTTGGAAACACCATATATTTT. Translation gives CAIRDLQGDLGNTIYF.

This chain uses TRBV4-2 with TRBJ2-2; D possibly corresponds to TRBD2 (6 bases). Germline V gene sequence: CDR1 LGHNA, CDR2 YNFKEQ. V was clipped by 0 bases and J by 4 bases, with 18 bases between them. The CDR3 contains 18 residues. The CDR3 spells CASSQEGGPQGATGELFF. For the CDR3, the DNA is TGTGCCAGCAGCCAAGAGGGGGGACCCCAAGGGGCCACCGGGGAGCTGTTTTTT.

V and J are TRBV5-1 and TRBJ2-1, with 11 bases identical to TRBD2. After removal of 3 bases from V and 5 bases from J, the junction contained 10 bases not matched to a gene. Germline values: CDR1 SGHRS, CDR2 YFSETQ. The CDR3 runs to 17 residues. The CDR3 sequence is CASSSITSGRSNNEQFF. The CDR3 nucleotides read TGCGCCAGCAGCTCTATAACTAGCGGGAGATCGAACAATGAGCAGTTCTTC.